Included here is one T cell receptor (beta chain) sequence, with context. The antigen is unknown. V shed 2 bases and J shed 0 bases, with 8 bases lying between them. Germline V gene sequence: CDR1 MNHEY, CDR2 SVGAGI. This CDR3 is 16 amino acids long. The entry originates in a study of T cell repertoires in cytomegalovirus infection. Study-wide findings and caveats: Cumulative frequency (of public TCR beta family members) identified carriers of CMV plus the relevant HLA.

TCRdb ran MiXCR on the reads and lists one entry per CDR3 protein. This table holds approximately 1,000,000 distinct CDR3 sequences, approximately 32% found once. The rearrangement uses TRBV6-5 and TRBJ1-6, with D possibly matching TRBD1 (5 bases). The input for sequencing was cultured CD8+ T cells from PBMCs, taken from culture after CMV antigen stimulation. This clonotype originated in a human donor in good health (CMV status not recorded). Some clones in this sample may be carry-over from other donors' samples. For the CDR3, the DNA is TGTGCCAGCAGTTACGGGGGGAGCTCCTATAATTCACCCCTCCACTTT. This translates into CASSYGGSSYNSPLHF.